This T cell receptor (beta chain) derives from a study of beta chain features in type 1 diabetes. The study, taken as a whole, reports: There were fewer insertions and more deletions at the VDJ junctions of type 1 diabetes patients.

The table lists this clone with a few counts. No antigen is known for it. Expressed TCRB transcripts were sequenced, since all the RNA that had been isolated was reverse transcribed. Regulatory, naive and central memory T cell samples averaged roughly 3.8 million reads. Assay: immunoSEQ multiplex PCR; the TCRdb copy retains only in-frame clones and omits some. The sample holds 600,000 to 650,000 clones; around a sixth are singletons and the top ten take around 0.1%. The receptor was isolated from a young man in good health. What was sequenced was naive CD4+ T cells from blood.

CDR3 DNA: TGTGCCAGCAGCTTCGGGACAAGGGGGAATGAAAAACTGTTTTTT. Translated: CASSFGTRGNEKLFF. The chain carries TRBV7-9 and TRBJ1-4; a weak D match, TRBD1 (6 bases). The germline CDR1 and CDR2 sequences are SEHNR and FQNEAQ (reference sequence). This CDR3 is built from 15 residues. Trimming took off 3 bases at V and 5 bases at J, with 13 bases between the two ends.